This T cell receptor (beta chain) was retrieved from a study of spatial heterogeneity in lung cancer (dated by TCRdb to between 2018 and 2021). About the study as a whole: Beta-chain transcripts were consistently detected in greater numbers than alpha-chain transcripts, which likely reflects a higher abundance of beta-chain transcripts. In tumor regions, TCR transcript counts showed a strong correlation with a T cell transcriptional module score derived from matched bulk RNA-seq. In the raw uncorrected reads, each unique combination of TCR and UMI appeared more than ten times on average. In non-small cell lung cancer, the study made a quantitative comparison of TCR alpha and beta repertoires among multiple tumor regions, matched nontumor lung and blood. TCR repertoire features were related to nonsynonymous mutation counts determined by whole-exome sequencing of tumor tissue. Both alpha and beta chains were TCR-sequenced in around 220 tumor regions, approximately 68 matched nontumor lung samples and some 56 PBMC samples obtained at surgery. The study at large found these results: A correlation was observed between the number of expanded intratumoral alpha and beta TCRs and the tumor nonsynonymous mutation count. Confirming at a functional level the hypothesis that regional TCRs recognize regional mutations was considered to require additional single-cell paired TCR alpha and beta sequencing. TCR-seq was estimated to cover only roughly 7% of tumor T cells for alpha chains and about 13% for beta chains. The count of ubiquitous expanded TCRs correlated with the count of ubiquitous nonsynonymous mutations, and the count of regional expanded TCRs correlated with the count of regional nonsynonymous mutations.

The sample's time point, from its label and the paper: sample taken at primary tumor resection. Donors were some 78 patients with early-stage, untreated non-small cell lung cancer from the lung TRACERx cohort. TCR sequencing used whole RNA extracted from tumor and nontumor lung tissue, or from cryopreserved PBMC samples, without cell sorting. Only patients for whom sufficient RNA was available from at least two tumor regions were selected for TCR sequencing. Tumor and adjacent nontumor lung specimens were reviewed by a lung pathologist before selection. The CDR1 and CDR2 encoded by the germline V gene (reference sequence) are SGHNT and YYREEE. There are 13 amino acids in the CDR3, from cysteine to phenylalanine inclusive. The retained sequence is limited to the CDR3, 39 bases, with the frame set at the first base. Relative to germline, V is 0 bases shorter and J is 5 bases shorter, with 9 bases between their ends.

Many counts were recorded for this clonotype. Its binding antigen is unknown. No much larger clone is present one base from it, and per-base qualities are unavailable. Little can be read into the size of this beta chain, an off-target read in a library designed for alpha chains. Library method: 5' RACE. Sequencing was performed on a NextSeq 500. The TCR library protocol attached a unique molecular identifier to each TCR cDNA molecule to allow correction of PCR and sequencing errors. On the authors' methods: TCR identification, UMI-based error correction and CDR3 extraction were performed with Decombinator tools. TCRs above a frequency of 2 per 1,000, corresponding to the top 1% of the tumor frequency distribution, were defined as expanded. Expanded tumor TCRs statistically deemed absent (corrected P<0.05) from at least one tumor region were classed as regional, and all other expanded tumor TCRs were classed as ubiquitous. Each repertoire was subsampled 100 times to 5,000 TCRs, after which Renyi diversity was computed with the R vegan package. CDR3 similarity networks were built from amino acid triplet string-kernel similarity, connecting CDR3s with pairwise similarity above 0.82. The public reads were run again by TCRdb, first through fastp at Q25 and then through MiXCR, and only productive beta chains were kept. CDR3 protein duplicates are merged, each entry listing the most common genes and DNA. The V and J calls were not made by the authors but by TCRdb's processing. Recorded for this sample are 4,000 to 5,500 distinct CDR3 sequences; about an eighth of them occurred a single time. The top ten hold roughly 30% of the sample.

The sample consisted of lung tumor tissue, taken at surgery. The rearranged chain carries TRBV5-4 and TRBJ2-7; a confident D gene designation cannot be given. The origin of this receptor is a male donor with early-stage non-small cell lung cancer. The CDR3 sequence is CASSLAGEDEQYF. At the DNA level, the sequence is TGTGCCAGCAGCTTGGCCGGAGAGGACGAGCAGTACTTC.